This T cell receptor (beta chain) came from a study of human T cells and chemical hapten exposure. TCRdb recomputed calls from the RACE reads with MiXCR, one row per CDR3 protein. The sample records 270,000 or so distinct CDR3 sequences, 7.7% being singletons. The time point is: pre-sensitization, week 0. Stated treatment: therapeutic diphenylcyclopropenone sensitization with weekly scalp DPC. The table lists this clonotype with many counts. The material was whole blood, obtained in connection with sensitization to the hapten diphenylcyclopropenone (DPC). The sequence was collected from a man aged 18-30 years with alopecia areata. Some clones in this sample may be carry-over from other donors' samples.

CDR3 bases: TGTGCCAGCAGTTACCCCGCAGGGGCTATGTCGCACCTCCACTTT. Its protein product is CASSYPAGAMSHLHF. The genes are TRBV6-6 and TRBJ1-6, with a weak D call TRBD1 (6 bases). CDR1 and CDR2 (germline): MNHNY, SVGAGI (reference sequence). The CDR3 spans 15 residues. V gave up 2 bases and J gave up 15 bases, with 20 bases separating them.